The clone carrying this T cell receptor (beta chain) has only a few counts. No antigen is known for it. This specimen comes from a study of post-analysis software for immune sequencing data. Overall study context: Patients with relapsing-remitting, secondary progressive and progressive-relapsing multiple sclerosis courses were all represented. Points from the study as a whole: When compared against controls, multiple sclerosis patients showed significantly lower normalized Chao1 diversity. When patients were compared with controls, about five TRBV segments were more frequent, TRBV5-6, TRBV5-1 and TRBV20-1 among them. Strong same-batch co-clustering of samples appeared with F measure clustering.

Libraries were made from TCR beta cDNA, and they carried unique molecular identifiers. Each batch of about 0.95 to 11 million T cells produced some 500,000 cDNA molecules. TCRdb re-called the PCR reads with MiXCR, one entry per CDR3 protein. The sample holds about 560,000 distinct CDR3 sequences, roughly 46% seen once. This CDR3 is built from 13 residues. Sequencing was performed on blood. The chain has TRBV21-1 and TRBJ1-1; the D segment call TRBD1 is taken from the table without a DNA check. TRBV21-1 is annotated as a pseudogene. The TCR was taken from a girl aged 5-17 years with multiple sclerosis. The CDR3 DNA is TGTGCCAGCCGCGGACAGGGTTATACTGAAGCTTTCTTT. Translating gives CASRGQGYTEAFF.